Following are 20 T cell receptor beta chains from one sample sequenced in a study of T cell changes during pregnancy in multiple sclerosis. Here immunoSEQ multiplex PCR was the method, and the copy in TCRdb shows in-frame clones only, minus some. The sample carries some 30,000 clones, approximately 90% recorded once. Here the sequenced sample was CD8+ T cells from peripheral blood mononuclear cells, taken after pregnancy. The receptors were sampled from a female donor with multiple sclerosis, enrolled in a pregnancy study.

This rearrangement joins TRBV19 to TRBJ2-3; 7 bases align to TRBD2. CDR1 is LNHDA and CDR2 is SQIVND in the germline V gene (reference sequence). After removal of 2 bases from V and 4 bases from J, the junction contained 9 bases not matched to a gene. This CDR3 is 16 amino acids long. CDR3 loop: CASSITAGVIADTQYF. Written as DNA, the CDR3 is TGTGCCAGTAGTATAACGGCGGGAGTAATCGCAGATACGCAGTATTTT.

This clone was seen once. This chain joins TRBV4-3 and TRBJ1-2; TRBD1 agrees at 8 bases. V was clipped by 3 bases and J by 7 bases; unmatched bases: 13. This CDR3 contains 16 residues. The germline V gene has CDR1 LGHNA and CDR2 YSLEER. Here the CDR3 DNA reads TGCGCCAGCAGCCACACGGGACAGGACCCGCGCGGTGGCTACACCTTC. Amino acid sequence: CASSHTGQDPRGGYTF.

The chain links TRBV27 to TRBJ2-1; 12 positions agree with TRBD2. The germline V gene encodes CDR1 MNHEY and CDR2 SMNVEV (reference sequence). This CDR3 contains 16 residues. Losses at the gene ends were 3 bases for V and 12 bases for J; bases not matched to a gene: 12. The CDR3 nucleotides are TGTGCCAGCAGTTTCCTAGCGGGAGGGGCCCAGTGGGGGCAGTTCTTC. This sequence encodes CASSFLAGGAQWGQFF.

A word on this clone: Other DNA sequences in the sample encode the same CDR3. This chain links TRBV15 with TRBJ2-5, with TRBD1 as a possible D gene (5 bases). The germline V gene encodes CDR1 LNHNV and CDR2 YYDKDF (reference sequence). V lost 3 bases and J 1 base, leaving 12 bases between the germline ends. There are 15 residues in the CDR3. The CDR3 DNA reads as TGTGCCACCAGCAGGGCTGGGGCTGTCCAAGAGACCCAGTACTTC. This codes for CATSRAGAVQETQYF.

The DNA for the CDR3 is TGCAGCGCGCGACAGGGGGTAGCAGGAGAGCAGTTCTTC. Its translation is CSARQGVAGEQFF. The chain joins TRBV29-1 to TRBJ2-1; 9 bases map to TRBD1. Germline lookup yields CDR1 SQVTM and CDR2 ANQGSEA. This CDR3 has 13 amino acids. With V trimmed by 7 bases and J by 10 bases, 11 bases remained unmatched.

The genes are TRBV27 and TRBJ1-1; no reliable D call. This CDR3 region has 13 residues. Deletions cut 8 bases from V and 0 bases from J, with 10 bases between. Germline values: CDR1 MNHEY, CDR2 SMNVEV (reference sequence). CDR3 DNA sequence: TGTGCCAGCCGCTCCCTAATGAACACTGAAGCTTTCTTT. This gives the protein CASRSLMNTEAFF.

The chain combines TRBV5-4 with TRBJ2-7, with 7 bases that match TRBD1. The CDR3 extends over 16 amino acids. Germline lookup yields CDR1 SGHNT and CDR2 YYREEE (reference sequence). The V gene end was trimmed by 2 bases and the J gene end by 2 bases; junction bases not matched to a gene: 10. Here the CDR3 reads CASSLQGIQRPYEQYF. CDR3 bases: TGTGCCAGCAGCTTACAGGGGATCCAACGTCCCTACGAGCAGTACTTC.

The chain uses TRBV2 and TRBJ1-1, with 8 positions matching TRBD1. The V and J ends lost 6 bases and 4 bases, in that order; junction bases with no gene match: 13. This CDR3 has 16 residues. Germline V gene lookup returns CDR1 SNHLY and CDR2 FYNNEI. CDR3 coding DNA: TGTGCCAGCAGCGGCCGAACGACAGGGGTCGGCACTGAAGCTTTCTTT. This gives the protein CASSGRTTGVGTEAFF.

Worth noting for this clone: One junction end does not reproduce the germline sequence, and a read error may be involved. This chain connects TRBV7-7 to TRBJ2-1; D might be TRBD2 (6 bases). CDR1 is SSHAT and CDR2 is FNYEAQ in the germline V gene (reference sequence). The CDR3 is 15 amino acids. As DNA, the CDR3 is TGTGCTAGCAGCTTATCCGGGGGCTCCTACAATGAGCAGTTCTTC. Its protein product is CASSLSGGSYNEQFF.

The genes are TRBV14 and TRBJ2-5; 7 bases fit TRBD2. Losses at the gene ends were 2 bases for V and 3 bases for J; bases not matched to a gene: 6. In germline, CDR1 is SGHDN, CDR2 FVKESK. This CDR3 region has 15 residues. The CDR3 reads CASSQRHGTKETQYF. In DNA, the CDR3 is TGTGCCAGCAGCCAACGACACGGGACTAAAGAGACCCAGTACTTC.

Details on this clone: Only one base separates this from a far larger clonotype, so it likely reflects a read error. The V call is TRBV6-1, the J call TRBJ2-7; 7 nucleotides agree with TRBD1. The CDR3 runs 14 residues. The V gene's germline CDR1 is MNHNS and CDR2 SASEGT. Losses at the gene ends were 3 bases for V and 0 bases for J; bases not matched to a gene: 2. The CDR3 DNA is TGTGCCAGCAGTGAGGGACAGACCTCCTACGAGCAGTACTTC. It yields the protein CASSEGQTSYEQYF.

The chain has TRBV7-3 and TRBJ2-3, with 11 nucleotides matching TRBD2. V lost 2 bases and J lost 6; bases outside the gene matches: 13. Germline V gives CDR1 SGHTA, CDR2 FQGTGA. CDR3 length: 18 residues. The CDR3 DNA reads TGTGCCAGCAGCTTAGAACTAGCGGGAGCCTCCCTTCGGGATACGCAGTATTTT. As protein: CASSLELAGASLRDTQYF.

This clone was seen only once. V usage is TRBV7-3 and J usage is TRBJ2-1; possible D gene TRBD2, 7 bases. Trimming stripped 5 bases from V and 9 bases from J, with 17 bases between. The CDR3 totals 14 residues. CDR1 and CDR2 (germline): SGHTA, FQGTGA. CDR3 loop: CASSQAGAGSEQFF. As DNA, the CDR3 is TGTGCCAGCAGCCAGGCGGGGGCGGGAAGTGAGCAGTTCTTC.

The rearrangement links TRBV10-2 to TRBJ2-3; 9 bases map to TRBD2. The V gene end was trimmed by 8 bases and the J gene end by 0 bases; junction bases not matched to a gene: 12. The CDR3 consists of 17 residues. Germline V CDR1 and CDR2: WSHSY, SAAADI. DNA for the CDR3: TGCGCCAGCCAGCCAATCAGACTAGCGGCTAGCACAGATACGCAGTATTTT. Translation gives CASQPIRLAASTDTQYF.

This sequence joins TRBV6-5 and TRBJ2-1; 9 positions match TRBD2. CDR3 length equals 13 residues. The germline CDR1 and CDR2 sequences are MNHEY and SVGAGI. Trimming took 5 bases from V and 4 from J; bases not matched to a gene: 0. The CDR3 DNA reads as TGTGCCAGCAGTCTAGCGGGGTACAATGAGCAGTTCTTC. Translated, it gives CASSLAGYNEQFF.

This clone was detected ten times or more. V and J are TRBV6-4 and TRBJ2-2; weak D call: TRBD2 (5 bases). CDR1 and CDR2 from the germline V gene are MRHNA and SNTAGT. The germline V and J ends were trimmed by 0 bases and 3 bases, with 5 bases remaining between them. The CDR3 has 14 amino acids. CDR3 in amino acids: CASSDSSDTGELFF. The CDR3 DNA reads as TGTGCCAGCAGTGACTCTAGCGACACCGGGGAGCTGTTTTTT.

The V and J genes are TRBV27 and TRBJ1-2; D is uncertain. V shed 2 bases and J shed 8 bases, with 15 bases lying between them. The length of the CDR3 is 14 residues. CDR1 and CDR2 (germline): MNHEY, SMNVEV (reference sequence). CDR3: CASSLGAGSPGYTF. The CDR3 region has the DNA TGTGCCAGCAGTTTAGGCGCCGGGTCGCCCGGCTACACCTTC.

V and J are TRBV18 and TRBJ1-3; possible D gene TRBD1, 5 bases. This CDR3 is 14 amino acids long. The V gene's germline CDR1 is KGHSH and CDR2 LQKENI. Trimming left V 8 bases short and J 0 bases short, with 11 bases between. The CDR3 DNA sequence: TGTGCCAGCCTCGACCAGGGCTCTGGAAACACCATATATTTT. Encoded protein: CASLDQGSGNTIYF.

The rearrangement links TRBV5-1 to TRBJ1-6; D is unclear. V lost 0 bases and J lost 7, with 5 bases in between. Germline lookup yields CDR1 SGHRS and CDR2 YFSETQ. CDR3 length: 13 residues. CDR3 protein: CASSLVGNSPLHF. For the CDR3, the DNA is TGCGCCAGCAGCTTGGTCGGGAATTCACCCCTCCACTTT.

This chain joins TRBV28 and TRBJ2-5, with D possibly TRBD2 on 6 matching bases. The germline CDR1 and CDR2 sequences are MDHEN and SYDVKM. Between the trimmed V and J ends, which lost 8 bases and 2 bases, there was a span of 12 bases. The CDR3 extends over 13 amino acids. CDR3 loop: CASGGSGQETQYF. DNA of the CDR3: TGTGCCAGCGGAGGGAGTGGACAAGAGACCCAGTACTTC.